The 18 T cell receptor beta chains given below trace back to one sample, sequenced in a study of shared clonotypes between healthy human individuals. TCRdb's copy holds only in-frame clones and misses some; the assay was immunoSEQ multiplex PCR. The sample has 2 million to 2.5 million clones; about nine tenths are singletons. Specimen: naive CD4+ T cells from PBMCs. Subset noted: CD45RA+ positively selected. These receptors came from a man between 18 and 35 years old in good health. Some clones in this sample may be carry-over from other donors' samples.

The CDR3 here is CATQRGHRTNYGYTF. For the CDR3, the DNA is TGTGCCACCCAGAGGGGGCACCGGACTAACTATGGCTACACCTTC. This chain connects TRBV11-2 to TRBJ1-2, with 7 bases matching TRBD1. The germline gives CDR1 SGHAT, CDR2 FQNNGV. The V segment lost 10 bases and the J segment 0 bases; nucleotides outside the gene matches: 11. The CDR3 loop spans 15 amino acids.

The V and J genes are TRBV7-9 and TRBJ2-2; no definite D call. Germline V gene data show CDR1 as SEHNR and CDR2 as FQNEAQ (reference sequence). The CDR3 consists of 14 residues. V lost 3 bases to trimming and J lost 0 bases, with 5 bases between them. Here the CDR3 DNA reads TGTGCCAGCAGCTTCGGGCCGAACACCGGGGAGCTGTTTTTT. It specifies CASSFGPNTGELFF.

The rearrangement joins TRBV11-2 to TRBJ2-7; no clear D. Trimming took off 5 bases at V and 9 bases at J, with 17 bases between the two ends. The CDR3 extends over 13 amino acids. Germline lookup yields CDR1 SGHAT and CDR2 FQNNGV. CDR3 nucleotides: TGTGCCAGCAGCCCCTTTGGGGTACCGGGGCAGTACTTC. It is translated as CASSPFGVPGQYF.

This sequence joins TRBV5-1 and TRBJ1-1; D might be TRBD1 (6 bases). The CDR3 loop spans 16 amino acids. The germline CDR1 and CDR2 sequences are SGHRS and YFSETQ. The V end was cut by 1 base, the J end by 0 bases, with 13 bases between. CDR3: CASSLIAGAMNTEAFF. In DNA form, the CDR3 reads TGCGCCAGCAGCTTGATAGCAGGGGCCATGAACACTGAAGCTTTCTTT.

The chain links TRBV6-5 to TRBJ1-4, with a possible D match to TRBD1 (5 bases). The germline V gene encodes CDR1 MNHEY and CDR2 SVGAGI. This CDR3 has 15 amino acids. The V end lost 0 bases, the J end lost 8 bases, and 13 bases lay between the germline ends. The CDR3 region is CASSYSGRGEEKLFF. CDR3 DNA sequence: TGTGCCAGCAGTTACTCGGGGCGTGGGGAAGAAAAACTGTTTTTT.

The chain combines TRBV15 with TRBJ1-4; D not resolved. This CDR3 contains 14 residues. Trimming removed 2 bases from V and 7 bases from J, with 11 bases in between. Germline V lookup: CDR1 LNHNV, CDR2 YYDKDF (reference sequence). The CDR3 DNA sequence: TGTGCCACCAGCAGACTAAAGGTGGGTGAAAAACTGTTTTTT. Translating it yields CATSRLKVGEKLFF.

The chain recombines TRBV11-2 with TRBJ2-7; no definite D call. This CDR3 has 15 amino acids. Germline-derived CDR1 and CDR2 are SGHAT and FQNNGV. V was cut by 3 bases and J by 0 bases, with 12 bases left in between. For the CDR3, the DNA is TGTGCCAGCAGCTTCACCCCCCAAACCTCCTACGAGCAGTACTTC. Encoded protein: CASSFTPQTSYEQYF.

The CDR3 sequence is CASSLGGRYEQYF. CDR3 nucleotide sequence: TGCGCCAGCAGTCTGGGTGGGAGATACGAGCAGTACTTC. The chain recombines TRBV5-1 with TRBJ2-7; possible D gene TRBD2, 5 bases. CDR1 SGHRS and CDR2 YFSETQ come from the germline V gene. The CDR3 spans 13 residues. Trimming left V 5 bases short and J 4 bases short, with 13 bases between.

J is TRBJ2-7 and V is TRBV5-5; D might be TRBD1 (5 bases). Germline-derived CDR1 and CDR2 are SGHKS and YYEKEE (reference sequence). Deletions cut 0 bases from V and 6 bases from J, with 7 bases between. CDR3 length: 12 amino acids. The CDR3 nucleotides read TGTGCCAGCAGCTTGGGGCAGGGCGAGCAGTACTTC. The encoded protein is CASSLGQGEQYF.

V and J are TRBV5-1 and TRBJ2-5, with TRBD2 matching 8 bases. The germline CDR1 and CDR2 sequences are SGHRS and YFSETQ. The CDR3 contains 15 residues. Unmatched junction bases numbered 7, after V lost 1 base and J lost 5 bases. For the CDR3, the DNA is TGCGCCAGCAGCTTGTCCAACGGGAGGGGGGAGACCCAGTACTTC. As protein: CASSLSNGRGETQYF.

V and J are TRBV5-5 and TRBJ2-5; D remains ambiguous. Germline CDR1 is SGHKS and CDR2 is YYEKEE (reference sequence). The CDR3 runs 13 residues. V dropped 5 bases and J dropped 1 base, with 9 bases sitting between them. This CDR3 is CASRLGPQETQYF. The CDR3 DNA reads TGTGCCAGCAGACTCGGACCCCAAGAGACCCAGTACTTC.

V is TRBV18 and J is TRBJ2-7; D gene ambiguous. This CDR3 is 15 amino acids long. From germline, CDR1 is KGHSH and CDR2 LQKENI. Trimming removed 6 bases at V and 2 bases at J, with 17 bases between. The CDR3: CASSRSRLETYEQYF. The CDR3 DNA sequence: TGTGCCAGCTCTCGATCTAGGTTAGAAACCTACGAGCAGTACTTC.

The chain has TRBV5-1 and TRBJ1-2; D unclear. Germline CDR1 reads SGHRS; CDR2 reads YFSETQ. This CDR3 region has 15 residues. V was trimmed by 3 bases and J by 6 bases, leaving 18 bases between them. CDR3 sequence reads: CASSSVTDGSHGYTF. The CDR3 bases are TGCGCCAGCAGCTCGGTAACAGACGGTTCCCATGGCTACACCTTC.

The chain couples TRBV25-1 to TRBJ2-2; D possibly corresponds to TRBD1 (6 bases). Germline V gene data show CDR1 as MGHDK and CDR2 as SYGVNS. This CDR3 contains 16 residues. Trimming took off 5 bases at V and 1 base at J, with 14 bases between the two ends. CDR3 sequence (DNA): TGTGCCAGCAGTAAATCTACAGGGCTGAACACCGGGGAGCTGTTTTTT. The encoded protein is CASSKSTGLNTGELFF.

Details on this clone: The sample holds other DNA sequences that translate to the same CDR3. The CDR3 coding sequence is TGTGCCAGCAGCCGGACAGGAGGCGTCTATGGCTACACCTTC. This encodes CASSRTGGVYGYTF. V and J are TRBV6-5 and TRBJ1-2; TRBD1 matches at 7 bases. Germline CDR1 and CDR2: MNHEY and SVGAGI. This CDR3 comprises 14 residues. After removal of 6 bases from V and 4 bases from J, the junction contained 8 bases not matched to a gene.

The chain couples TRBV2 to TRBJ2-7; 11 nucleotides agree with TRBD2. V lost 3 bases to trimming and J lost 6 bases; unmatched junction nucleotides: 1. The germline V gene has CDR1 SNHLY and CDR2 FYNNEI. The CDR3 sequence is 13 residues long. The CDR3 spells CASSETSGIEQYF. As DNA, the CDR3 is TGTGCCAGCAGTGAGACTAGCGGGATCGAGCAGTACTTC.

V gene TRBV18 combines with J gene TRBJ2-4, with 9 bases matching TRBD1. Germline CDR1 KGHSH, CDR2 LQKENI. Trimming at V came to 0 bases and at J to 1 base, leaving 4 bases not matched to a gene. The CDR3 has 17 residues. DNA of the CDR3: TGTGCCAGCTCACCACCGGGGACAGGGAGGGCCAAAAACATTCAGTACTTC. Protein sequence: CASSPPGTGRAKNIQYF.

The rearrangement joins TRBV19 to TRBJ2-6; the D gene is possibly TRBD1 (6 bases). Germline lookup yields CDR1 LNHDA and CDR2 SQIVND (reference sequence). V shed 7 bases and J shed 1 base, with 11 bases lying between them. This CDR3 is built from 15 residues. The CDR3 is CASTHQGSGANVLTF. CDR3 in DNA: TGTGCCAGTACTCACCAGGGGTCTGGGGCCAACGTCCTGACTTTC.